Below are 26 T cell receptor beta chains sequenced from a single sample in a study of blood T cell repertoires in COVID-19. Data came from immunoSEQ multiplex PCR; TCRdb stores just in-frame clones and leaves some out. The data show approximately 240,000 clones, just over 90% seen once. Sequencing was performed on PBMCs or T cells enriched from blood (not recorded which). These receptors originate from a woman aged 18 to 35 who had recovered from COVID-19.

V usage is TRBV12-3 or TRBV12-4 and J usage is TRBJ2-7; D gene uncertain. This CDR3 region has 13 residues. Trimming stripped 6 bases from V and 7 bases from J, with 16 bases between. CDR3 region: CASSSSQAKEQYF. The DNA for the CDR3 is TGTGCCAGCAGCTCTTCGCAGGCTAAGGAGCAGTACTTC.

CDR3 in DNA: TGTGCCAGCAATCAAATTAGGCTAGCGGGAGGGCGTCGGGGCTCCGGGGAGCTGTTTTTT. Its translation: CASNQIRLAGGRRGSGELFF. The J gene is TRBJ2-2, the V gene TRBV3-1 (or the pseudogene TRBV3-2); 12 nucleotides align to TRBD2. Germline CDR1 and CDR2: LGHDT and YNNKEL (reference sequence). This CDR3 contains 20 residues. V shed 7 bases, J shed 6 bases, and the junction held 21 bases outside the gene matches.

In DNA form, the CDR3 reads TGTGCCAGCAGTTCCTCGCTAGGAAAACAAGAGACCCAGTACTTC. It is translated as CASSSSLGKQETQYF. This chain connects TRBV6-5 to TRBJ2-5; no clear D. This CDR3 spans 15 amino acids. The germline V gene encodes CDR1 MNHEY and CDR2 SVGAGI. Trimming stripped 4 bases from V and 2 bases from J, with 14 bases between.

This chain joins TRBV11-3 and TRBJ2-5; 12 nucleotides line up with TRBD2. The CDR3 length is 18 residues. The germline gives CDR1 SGHNT, CDR2 YENEEA. V trimming: 6 bases; J trimming: 2 bases; junction bases outside the gene matches: 13. The CDR3 DNA follows: TGTGCCAGCAGGCGGGGGACTAGCGGGCCAAAGAGTCAAGAGACCCAGTACTTC. This translates into CASRRGTSGPKSQETQYF.

The chain has TRBV2 and TRBJ2-7, with 9 bases that match TRBD1. The CDR3 covers 15 residues. Germline V CDR1 and CDR2: SNHLY, FYNNEI. The J segment lost 4 bases and the V segment lost 4 bases, leaving 8 bases of the junction unmatched. CDR3 protein: CASSVEGQGTYEQYF. The CDR3 DNA is TGTGCCAGCAGTGTCGAGGGACAGGGAACTTACGAGCAGTACTTC.

The rearrangement links TRBV5-1 to TRBJ2-3; TRBD2 aligns across 11 bases. The CDR3 contains 17 residues. Trimming cost V 0 bases and J 0 bases; bases outside gene matches: 3. The V gene's germline CDR1 is SGHRS and CDR2 YFSETQ. The CDR3 DNA is TGCGCCAGCAGCTTGGTGGGGACTAGCGGCAGCACAGATACGCAGTATTTT. It specifies CASSLVGTSGSTDTQYF.

The chain has TRBV12-3 or TRBV12-4 and TRBJ2-5; D is unclear. The CDR3 spans 12 residues. V shed 6 bases and J shed 5 bases, with 10 bases lying between them. For the CDR3, the DNA is TGTGCCAGCAGGGGCAGCTACGAGACCCAGTACTTC. This encodes CASRGSYETQYF.

The chain employs TRBV7-9 and TRBJ1-2, with TRBD1 matching 7 bases. The V gene end was trimmed by 2 bases and the J gene end by 8 bases; junction bases not matched to a gene: 8. CDR3 length: 14 amino acids. Germline V gene sequence: CDR1 SEHNR, CDR2 FQNEAQ (reference sequence). CDR3 coding DNA: TGTGCCAGCAGCTTACCGACAGGGACGACGGGCTACACCTTC. Protein: CASSLPTGTTGYTF.

The rearrangement links TRBV15 to TRBJ2-5; weak D call: TRBD2 (6 bases). Germline V gene sequence: CDR1 LNHNV, CDR2 YYDKDF (reference sequence). The CDR3 is made up of 14 amino acids. The V and J ends lost 8 bases and 5 bases respectively, with 18 bases between them. CDR3 DNA sequence: TGTGCCACCGCGAACATCGGAGGGTATGAGACCCAGTACTTC. This sequence encodes CATANIGGYETQYF.

The J gene is TRBJ1-1, the V gene TRBV21-1; the table's D call, TRBD1, has no DNA check behind it. TRBV21-1 is a pseudogene. The CDR3 is 18 residues long. The CDR3 sequence: CASTAGSFPNPMNTEAFF. The CDR3 DNA is TGTGCCAGCACAGCAGGATCGTTTCCCAACCCGATGAACACTGAAGCTTTCTTT.

V usage is TRBV5-6 and J usage is TRBJ2-7; 9 bases are a match to TRBD2. The germline V gene has CDR1 SGHDT and CDR2 YYEEEE. The trim removed 2 bases at V and 7 bases at J, leaving 13 bases unmatched. There are 16 residues in the CDR3. CDR3 in DNA: TGTGCCAGCAGCTTACTTAGCGGGGGCGGCACGGGGGAGCAGTACTTC. Translated: CASSLLSGGGTGEQYF.

This sequence joins TRBV28 and TRBJ1-5; weak D call: TRBD1 (6 bases). Germline V CDR1 and CDR2: MDHEN, SYDVKM. Trimming took off 2 bases at V and 2 bases at J, with 10 bases between the two ends. The CDR3 is 15 amino acids. The CDR3 DNA reads TGTGCCAGCAGTTTAGATCACAGGGGCAATCAGCCCCAGCATTTT. Protein product: CASSLDHRGNQPQHF. The whole variable domain, remainder taken from reference TRBV28 and TRBJ1-5, is DVKVTQSSRYLVKRTGEKVFLECVQDMDHENMFWYRQDPGLGLRLIYFSYDVKMKEKGDIPEGYSVSREKKERFSLILESASTNQTSMYLCASSLDHRGNQPQHFGDGTRLSIL.

This rearrangement joins TRBV3-1 (or the pseudogene TRBV3-2) to TRBJ1-3; D might be TRBD1 (5 bases). V was pared by 4 bases and J by 8 bases, with 6 bases between. CDR3 length equals 11 residues. CDR1 and CDR2 from the germline V gene are LGHDT and YNNKEL (reference sequence). CDR3 amino acids: CASSLRDTIYF. The CDR3 DNA sequence: TGTGCCAGCAGCCTCAGGGACACCATATATTTT.

V and J are TRBV18 and TRBJ1-1; possibly TRBD1 for D (6 bases). The CDR3 has 15 residues. CDR1 and CDR2 from the germline V gene are KGHSH and LQKENI. V lost 6 bases and J lost 0, with 14 bases in between. The DNA of the CDR3 is TGTGCCAGCTCCCAGGGGTCAGGAATGAACACTGAAGCTTTCTTT. Encoded protein: CASSQGSGMNTEAFF.

In this sample, this clone turned up a few times. The chain uses TRBV11-3 and TRBJ1-2; D unresolved. The germline gives CDR1 SGHNT, CDR2 YENEEA. V was cut by 0 bases and J by 2 bases, with 4 bases left in between. The CDR3 consists of 13 residues. In DNA form, the CDR3 reads TGTGCCAGCAGCTTAGAGGGCAACTATGGCTACACCTTC. Translating gives CASSLEGNYGYTF.

The rearrangement links TRBV7-2 to TRBJ1-3, with TRBD1 matching over 11 bases. Germline assignment: CDR1 SGHTA and CDR2 FQGNSA. The CDR3 is made up of 17 amino acids. V gave up 1 base and J gave up 3 bases; unmatched junction bases: 5. The DNA of the CDR3 is TGTGCCAGCAGCTTAGAAGGACAGGGGGCGCGTGGAAACACCATATATTTT. It yields the protein CASSLEGQGARGNTIYF.

V gene TRBV19 combines with J gene TRBJ1-4; D perhaps matches TRBD1 (5 bases). The ends were cut back, 5 bases at V and 8 bases at J, with 15 bases in the middle. The germline V gene encodes CDR1 LNHDA and CDR2 SQIVND (reference sequence). This CDR3 has 14 amino acids. The CDR3 loop is CASSPKGVYEKLFF. In DNA form, the CDR3 reads TGTGCCAGTAGTCCCAAAGGGGTATACGAAAAACTGTTTTTT.

This rearrangement joins TRBV19 to TRBJ2-3; D gene unclear. Germline CDR1 is LNHDA and CDR2 is SQIVND (reference sequence). V was pared by 4 bases and J by 0 bases, with 11 bases between. There are 15 residues in the CDR3. CDR3 DNA sequence: TGTGCCAGTAGTACTAGTGGAGTTAGCACAGATACGCAGTATTTT. Its protein is CASSTSGVSTDTQYF.

This rearrangement joins TRBV29-1 to TRBJ2-7; 10 bases agree with TRBD2. The junction had 4 bases not matched to a gene; V was cut back by 5 bases and J by 6 bases. Germline V lookup: CDR1 SQVTM, CDR2 ANQGSEA. This CDR3 has 12 amino acids. CDR3 in DNA: TGCAGCGTTTATAGCGGGAGGCGCGAGCAGTACTTC. Translation: CSVYSGRREQYF.

V and J are TRBV28 and TRBJ2-7, with 7 bases aligning to TRBD2. Germline CDR1 is MDHEN and CDR2 is SYDVKM. The CDR3 loop spans 14 amino acids. The ends lost 2 bases at V and 5 bases at J; junction bases unmatched: 6. CDR3 bases: TGTGCCAGCAGTTTAGCGGGAGCTGTACACGAGCAGTACTTC. It is translated as CASSLAGAVHEQYF.

The chain joins TRBV18 to TRBJ1-2; the D is unclear. CDR1 and CDR2 from the germline V gene are KGHSH and LQKENI. The ends were cut back, 2 bases at V and 4 bases at J, with 11 bases in the middle. This CDR3 is 14 amino acids long. CDR3 bases: TGTGCCAGCTCACCAAGCTCAGGAGGCTATGGCTACACCTTC. Its protein is CASSPSSGGYGYTF. The variable domain in full, with the rest retrieved from reference TRBV18 and TRBJ1-2, is NAGVMQNPRHLVRRRGQEARLRCSPMKGHSHVYWYRQLPEEGLKFMVYLQKENIIDESGMPKERFSAEFPKEGPSILRIQQVVRGDSAAYFCASSPSSGGYGYTFGSGTRLTVV.

The chain links TRBV28 to TRBJ1-2; 8 positions match TRBD1. Germline-derived CDR1 and CDR2 are MDHEN and SYDVKM. This CDR3 has 13 amino acids. V lost 6 bases to trimming and J lost 5 bases; unmatched junction nucleotides: 5. In nucleotides, the CDR3 is TGTGCCAGCAGCCTTGGGACAGGTTATGGCTACACCTTC. This codes for CASSLGTGYGYTF.

The chain carries TRBV27 and TRBJ2-7; 8 bases map to TRBD1. J was trimmed by 7 bases and V by 5 bases; bases with no gene match: 16. The germline V gene encodes CDR1 MNHEY and CDR2 SMNVEV (reference sequence). The CDR3 spans 16 residues. DNA of the CDR3: TGTGCCAGCAGTCAGGCCGCAGGGGGCTGGGTTGGTGAGCAGTACTTC. Translating it yields CASSQAAGGWVGEQYF.

The gene calls are TRBV18 and TRBJ2-5; 11 positions agree with TRBD1. CDR1 and CDR2 (germline): KGHSH, LQKENI. Trimming at V came to 3 bases and at J to 2 bases, leaving 2 bases not matched to a gene. CDR3 length: 15 amino acids. The CDR3 sequence: CASSPGTGGQETQYF. CDR3 in DNA: TGTGCCAGCTCACCCGGGACAGGGGGGCAAGAGACCCAGTACTTC.

This sequence joins TRBV25-1 and TRBJ1-1, with D perhaps TRBD1 (6 bases). Germline lookup yields CDR1 MGHDK and CDR2 SYGVNS. The CDR3 has 14 amino acids. With 10 bases removed from V and 2 bases from J, the gap between germline ends came to 17 bases. For the CDR3, the DNA is TGTGCCATCGATCCCTCAGGGGACAACACTGAAGCTTTCTTT. Translation gives CAIDPSGDNTEAFF.

In nucleotides, the CDR3 is TGTGCCAGCAGCGCCCCCGGACAGGGAGAAGAGACCCAGTACTTC. This codes for CASSAPGQGEETQYF. The chain links TRBV9 to TRBJ2-5; 8 positions agree with TRBD1. The CDR3 runs to 15 residues. With V trimmed by 3 bases and J by 3 bases, 7 bases remained unmatched. Germline CDR1 is SGDLS and CDR2 is YYNGEE.